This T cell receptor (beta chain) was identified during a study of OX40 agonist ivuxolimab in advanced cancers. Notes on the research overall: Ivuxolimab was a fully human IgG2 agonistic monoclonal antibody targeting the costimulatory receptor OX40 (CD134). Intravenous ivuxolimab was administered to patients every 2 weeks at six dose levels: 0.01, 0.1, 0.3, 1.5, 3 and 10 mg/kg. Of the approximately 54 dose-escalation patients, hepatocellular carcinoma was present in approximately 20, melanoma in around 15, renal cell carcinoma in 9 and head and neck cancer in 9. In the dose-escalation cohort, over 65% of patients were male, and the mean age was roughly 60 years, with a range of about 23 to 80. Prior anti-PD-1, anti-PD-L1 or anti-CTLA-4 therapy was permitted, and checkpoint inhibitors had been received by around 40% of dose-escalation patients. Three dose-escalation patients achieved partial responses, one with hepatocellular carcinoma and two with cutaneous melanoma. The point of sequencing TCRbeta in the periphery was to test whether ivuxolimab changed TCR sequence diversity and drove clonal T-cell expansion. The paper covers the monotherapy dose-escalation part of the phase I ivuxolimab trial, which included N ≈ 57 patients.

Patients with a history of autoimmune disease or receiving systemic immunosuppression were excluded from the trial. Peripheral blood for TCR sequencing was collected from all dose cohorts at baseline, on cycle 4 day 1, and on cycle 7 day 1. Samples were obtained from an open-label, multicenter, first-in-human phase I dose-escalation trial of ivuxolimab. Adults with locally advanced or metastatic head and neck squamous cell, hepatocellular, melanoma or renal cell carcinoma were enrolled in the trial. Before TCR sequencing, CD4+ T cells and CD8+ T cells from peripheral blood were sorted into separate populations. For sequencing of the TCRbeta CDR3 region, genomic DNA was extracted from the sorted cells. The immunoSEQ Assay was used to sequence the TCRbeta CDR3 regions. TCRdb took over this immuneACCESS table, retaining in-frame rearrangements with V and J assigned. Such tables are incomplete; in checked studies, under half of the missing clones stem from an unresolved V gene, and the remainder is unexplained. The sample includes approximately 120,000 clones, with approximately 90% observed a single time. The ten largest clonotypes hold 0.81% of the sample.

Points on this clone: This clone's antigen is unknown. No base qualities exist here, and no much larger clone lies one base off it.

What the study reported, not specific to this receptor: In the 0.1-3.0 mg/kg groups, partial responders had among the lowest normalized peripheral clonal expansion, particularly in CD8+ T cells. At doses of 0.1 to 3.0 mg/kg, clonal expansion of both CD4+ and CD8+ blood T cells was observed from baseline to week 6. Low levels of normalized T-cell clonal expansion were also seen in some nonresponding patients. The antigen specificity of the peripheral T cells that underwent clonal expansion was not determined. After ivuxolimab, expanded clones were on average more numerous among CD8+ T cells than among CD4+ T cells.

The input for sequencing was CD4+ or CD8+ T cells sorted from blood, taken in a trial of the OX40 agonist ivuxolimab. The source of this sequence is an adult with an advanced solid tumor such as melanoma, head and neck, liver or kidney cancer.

CDR3 reads: CASSSYRAQGETQYF. The DNA sequence is given as TGTGCCAGCAGTTCCTATAGGGCACAGGGCGAAACGCAGTATTTT. The chain was built from TRBV27 and TRBJ2-3; a weak D assignment points to TRBD1 (6 bases agree). V lost 4 bases and J lost 9 bases; the stretch between them is 20 bases long. Based on the germline V gene (reference sequence), the CDR1 and CDR2 sequences are MNHEY and SMNVEV. The CDR3 contains 15 residues, cysteine and phenylalanine counted. Just the 45-base CDR3 DNA is kept, in frame starting at base 1.